This passage covers 12 T cell receptor beta chains from one sample sequenced in a study of cytomegalovirus exposure and HLA in healthy donors. Profiled with immunoSEQ multiplex PCR; TCRdb holds only in-frame clones, not every one. The data show about 65,000 clones, about 92% seen once. Sequencing used PBMCs. The receptors stem from a woman aged 18-29 years in good health and CMV-seronegative.

The genes are TRBV11-2 and TRBJ1-2; 8 bases map to TRBD1. The CDR3 runs 13 residues. V lost 5 bases, J lost 7 bases, and 6 bases stayed unmatched. The germline CDR1 and CDR2 sequences are SGHAT and FQNNGV. The CDR3 spells CASSPDRARGYTF. The CDR3 DNA is TGTGCCAGCAGCCCGGACAGGGCCCGTGGCTACACCTTC. Complete variable domain (other parts from reference TRBV11-2 and TRBJ1-2): EAGVAQSPRYKIIEKRQSVAFWCNPISGHATLYWYQQILGQGPKLLIQFQNNGVVDDSQLPKDRFSAERLKGVDSTLKIQPAKLEDSAVYLCASSPDRARGYTFGSGTRLTVV.

This clone is judged medium-sized (0.01 to 0.1%). This chain joins TRBV4-2 and TRBJ2-1, with a weak D call TRBD2 (7 bases). CDR1 is LGHNA, CDR2 YNFKEQ, per germline. Between the trimmed V and J ends, which lost 0 bases and 6 bases, there was a span of 12 bases. This CDR3 has 15 amino acids. The DNA for the CDR3 is TGTGCCAGCAGCCAAGACGGGGGGCCGTCCAATGAGCAGTTCTTC. The encoded protein is CASSQDGGPSNEQFF.

J is TRBJ1-3 and V is TRBV6-1; a possible D gene is TRBD1 (5 bases). This CDR3 is built from 14 residues. Germline loops: CDR1 MNHNS, CDR2 SASEGT. V gave up 7 bases and J gave up 0 bases, with 10 bases separating them. CDR3 in amino acids: CASTLGVSGNTIYF. As DNA, the CDR3 is TGTGCCAGCACCCTAGGGGTCTCTGGAAACACCATATATTTT.

This clone has only one observation. V and J are TRBV18 and TRBJ1-2; D unclear. Germline-derived CDR1 and CDR2 are KGHSH and LQKENI. The CDR3 contains 15 residues. With 0 bases removed from V and 5 bases from J, the gap between germline ends came to 13 bases. DNA for the CDR3: TGTGCCAGCTCACCACCGGATCGGCGGACTTATGGCTACACCTTC. Encoded protein: CASSPPDRRTYGYTF.

The rearrangement uses TRBV7-3 and TRBJ2-7; 14 bases match TRBD2. The CDR3 is 16 residues long. Trimming at V came to 5 bases and at J to 4 bases, leaving 7 bases not matched to a gene. Germline CDR1 and CDR2: SGHTA and FQGTGA. The CDR3 coding sequence is TGTGCCAGCAGCCCGGGACTAGCGGGAGTCGGGTACGAGCAGTACTTC. Translating it yields CASSPGLAGVGYEQYF.

This chain connects TRBV28 to TRBJ2-3; D is unresolved. CDR1 is MDHEN and CDR2 is SYDVKM in the germline V gene. The germline V and J ends were trimmed by 4 bases and 3 bases, with 5 bases remaining between them. This CDR3 contains 12 residues. The CDR3 nucleotides are TGTGCCAGCAGTTCCCTGACAGATACGCAGTATTTT. Amino acids: CASSSLTDTQYF.

The chain is built from TRBV6-4 and TRBJ2-2, with D possibly TRBD1 on 6 matching bases. The CDR3 contains 13 residues. Germline V gene data show CDR1 as MRHNA and CDR2 as SNTAGT. V lost 5 bases and J lost 4, with 8 bases in between. The CDR3 nucleotides read TGTGCCAGCAGTACAGGGAGCACCGGGGAGCTGTTTTTT. It translates to CASSTGSTGELFF.

The V and J genes are TRBV11-2 and TRBJ2-5; TRBD2 matches 9 bases. The V gene end was trimmed by 8 bases and the J gene end by 5 bases; junction bases not matched to a gene: 18. This CDR3 is 17 amino acids long. Germline V gene data show CDR1 as SGHAT and CDR2 as FQNNGV. CDR3 amino acids: CASLGLTREGQAETQYF. The CDR3 DNA reads as TGTGCCAGCCTGGGTCTAACGCGGGAGGGCCAAGCTGAGACCCAGTACTTC.

Comments on this clone: One junction end disagrees with the germline gene, perhaps due to a read error. The V and J genes are TRBV7-7 and TRBJ1-3, with no clear D. This CDR3 is 14 amino acids long. Germline V gene lookup returns CDR1 SSHAT and CDR2 FNYEAQ (reference sequence). CDR3 protein: CASSLSSSGNTIYF. The CDR3 DNA follows: TGTGCTAGCAGCTTAAGCTCCTCTGGAAACACCATATATTTT.

The CDR3 nucleotides are TGTGCCAGCAGCCGACAGGGAATGAACACTGAAGCTTTCTTT. Translated: CASSRQGMNTEAFF. This chain uses TRBV7-8 with TRBJ1-1; 7 nucleotides line up with TRBD1. This CDR3 has 14 residues. CDR1 is SGHVS, CDR2 FQNEAQ, per germline. The V and J ends lost 5 bases and 0 bases, in that order; junction bases with no gene match: 3.

This chain uses TRBV6-1 with TRBJ2-2, with no clear D. The CDR3 is 14 amino acids. Germline CDR1 reads MNHNS; CDR2 reads SASEGT. The chain's CDR3 is CASVVEPNTGELFF. For the CDR3, the DNA is TGTGCGTCTGTAGTCGAGCCGAACACCGGGGAGCTGTTTTTT.

This clone appeared a single time. The V and J genes are TRBV2 and TRBJ1-1; D ambiguous. CDR3 size: 13 residues. The germline CDR1 and CDR2 sequences are SNHLY and FYNNEI. Trimming pared 6 bases from V and 1 base from J, leaving 9 bases between. The CDR3 DNA follows: TGTGCCAGCAGGGCGGAAGGGAACACTGAAGCTTTCTTT. It encodes CASRAEGNTEAFF. Full variable domain (missing parts from reference TRBV2 and TRBJ1-1): EPEVTQTPSHQVTQMGQEVILRCVPISNHLYFYWYRQILGQKVEFLVSFYNNEISEKSEIFDDQFSVERPDGSNFTLKIRSTKLEDSAMYFCASRAEGNTEAFFGQGTRLTVV.